This T cell receptor beta chain derives from a study of OX40 agonist ivuxolimab in advanced cancers. Study at large: Of the participants, approximately 40% had some prior anti-PD-1, anti-PD-L1 or anti-CTLA-4 therapy, which was allowed.

Germline CDR1 is MNHEY and CDR2 is SMNVEV (reference sequence). V lost 8 bases and J 6 bases, leaving 11 bases between the germline ends. The CDR3 sequence is 11 residues long. This clone was detected only a few times. Assay: immunoSEQ multiplex PCR; the TCRdb copy retains only in-frame clones and omits some. This sample yields tens of thousands of clones, of which 75% to 95% are seen a single time; approximately 6% belongs to the top ten. The specimen was CD4+ or CD8+ T cells sorted from blood, collected in a trial of the OX40 agonist ivuxolimab. This clonotype was obtained from an adult with an advanced solid tumor such as melanoma, head and neck, liver or kidney cancer. The rearrangement links TRBV27 to TRBJ2-7; no clear D. The CDR3 loop is CASGYGSEQYF. The CDR3 nucleotides are TGTGCCAGCGGCTACGGAAGCGAGCAGTACTTC.